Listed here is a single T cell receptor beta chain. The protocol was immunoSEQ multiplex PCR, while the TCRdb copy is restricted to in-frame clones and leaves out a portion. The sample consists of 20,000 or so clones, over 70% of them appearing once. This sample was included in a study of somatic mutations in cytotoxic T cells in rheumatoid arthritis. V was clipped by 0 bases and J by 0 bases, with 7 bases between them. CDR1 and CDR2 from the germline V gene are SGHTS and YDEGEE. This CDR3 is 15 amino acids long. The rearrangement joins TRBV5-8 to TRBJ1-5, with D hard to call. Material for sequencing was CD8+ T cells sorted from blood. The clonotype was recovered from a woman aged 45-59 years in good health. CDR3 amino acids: CASSLARHSNQPQHF. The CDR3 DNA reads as TGTGCCAGCAGCTTGGCCCGACATAGCAATCAGCCCCAGCATTTT.